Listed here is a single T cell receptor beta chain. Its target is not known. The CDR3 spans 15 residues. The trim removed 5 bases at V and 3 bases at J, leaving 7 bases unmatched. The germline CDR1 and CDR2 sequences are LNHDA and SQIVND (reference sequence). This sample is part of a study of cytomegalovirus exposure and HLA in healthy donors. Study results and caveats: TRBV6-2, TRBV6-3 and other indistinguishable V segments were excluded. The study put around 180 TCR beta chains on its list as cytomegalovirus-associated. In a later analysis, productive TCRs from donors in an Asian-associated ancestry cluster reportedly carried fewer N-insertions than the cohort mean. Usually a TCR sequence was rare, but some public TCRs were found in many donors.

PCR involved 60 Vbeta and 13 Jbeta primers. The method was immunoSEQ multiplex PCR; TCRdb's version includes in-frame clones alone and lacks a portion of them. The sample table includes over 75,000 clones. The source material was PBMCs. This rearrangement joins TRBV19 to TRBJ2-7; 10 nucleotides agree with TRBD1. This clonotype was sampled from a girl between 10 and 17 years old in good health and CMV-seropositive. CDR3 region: CASSARTGGFYEQYF. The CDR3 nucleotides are TGTGCCAGTAGTGCCCGGACAGGGGGATTCTACGAGCAGTACTTC. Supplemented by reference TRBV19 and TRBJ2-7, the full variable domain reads DGGITQSPKYLFRKEGQNVTLSCEQNLNHDAMYWYRQDPGQGLRLIYYSQIVNDFQKGDIAEGYSVSREKKESFPLTVTSAQKNPTAFYLCASSARTGGFYEQYFGPGTRLTVT.